Listed here are 10 T cell receptor beta chains from one sample, sequenced in a study of blood T cell repertoires in COVID-19. Profiling relied on immunoSEQ multiplex PCR, and the TCRdb table lists in-frame clones only, not all of them. The sample lists about 240,000 clones; 75% to 90% were seen once. The sequenced material came from peripheral blood. The receptors stem from a woman in her sixties or seventies with active or convalescent COVID-19.

The chain employs TRBV5-5 and TRBJ1-5; D gene uncertain. Germline V gene data show CDR1 as SGHKS and CDR2 as YYEKEE (reference sequence). CDR3 length: 15 residues. Trimming removed 0 bases from V and 6 bases from J, with 13 bases in between. This CDR3 reads CASSLAIAGSQPQHF. The CDR3, as DNA: TGTGCCAGCAGCTTGGCGATCGCGGGAAGTCAGCCCCAGCATTTT.

The gene calls are TRBV5-5 and TRBJ2-1; D perhaps matches TRBD2 (6 bases). Trimming left V 2 bases short and J 0 bases short, with 21 bases between. Germline assignment: CDR1 SGHKS and CDR2 YYEKEE (reference sequence). CDR3 length: 19 residues. The CDR3 is CASSFWIGGAPSSYNEQFF. CDR3 bases: TGTGCCAGCAGCTTTTGGATCGGCGGGGCTCCAAGCTCCTACAATGAGCAGTTCTTC.

The chain couples TRBV7-9 to TRBJ1-3; weak D call: TRBD1 (5 bases). V was trimmed by 5 bases and J by 4 bases, leaving 24 bases between them. Germline V lookup: CDR1 SEHNR, CDR2 FQNEAQ (reference sequence). The CDR3 contains 18 residues. This CDR3 reads CASSNRQRDISPGNTIYF. In DNA, the CDR3 is TGTGCCAGCAGCAACCGACAGCGAGACATATCCCCGGGAAACACCATATATTTT.

The CDR3 reads CAWRVPTAGYNYGYTF. The CDR3 DNA sequence: TGTGCCTGGAGGGTCCCGACGGCGGGGTATAACTATGGCTACACCTTC. This chain joins TRBV30 and TRBJ1-2; D is unresolved. Trimming took 3 bases from V and 1 from J, leaving 18 bases between them. Germline assignment: CDR1 GTSNPN and CDR2 SVGIG (reference sequence). The CDR3 runs 16 residues.

The rearrangement joins TRBV18 to TRBJ2-2, with 11 bases that match TRBD1. This CDR3 has 17 residues. Germline CDR1 is KGHSH and CDR2 is LQKENI. V trimming: 2 bases; J trimming: 6 bases; junction bases outside the gene matches: 8. CDR3 amino acids: CASSPIIPGQGAGELFF. Written as DNA, the CDR3 is TGTGCCAGCTCACCAATTATACCGGGACAGGGGGCCGGGGAGCTGTTTTTT.

V gene TRBV6-5 combines with J gene TRBJ1-6; 7 positions agree with TRBD1. Germline values: CDR1 MNHEY, CDR2 SVGAGI. V gave up 2 bases and J gave up 10 bases; unmatched junction bases: 2. The CDR3 contains 13 residues. CDR3 sequence: CASSYQGVSPLHF. Here the CDR3 DNA reads TGTGCCAGCAGTTACCAGGGGGTCTCACCCCTCCACTTT.

The chain links TRBV6-5 to TRBJ1-3; a weak D match, TRBD1 (6 bases). The V gene lost 8 bases and the J gene lost 0 bases, with 14 bases spanning the gap. The length of the CDR3 is 15 residues. Germline CDR1 reads MNHEY; CDR2 reads SVGAGI. The CDR3 DNA follows: TGTGCCAGCGCCCGCGACAGGCGCTCTGGAAACACCATATATTTT. Translated, it gives CASARDRRSGNTIYF.

This chain links TRBV19 with TRBJ2-2; TRBD1 agrees at 9 bases. V lost 1 base and J lost 3; bases outside the gene matches: 6. The germline CDR1 and CDR2 sequences are LNHDA and SQIVND (reference sequence). This CDR3 spans 17 amino acids. The chain's CDR3 is CASSIVRTGGHTGELFF. The CDR3 coding sequence is TGTGCCAGTAGTATAGTCCGAACAGGGGGCCACACCGGGGAGCTGTTTTTT.

This clone was seen only once. The chain joins TRBV7-3 to TRBJ2-1; 10 bases match TRBD2. Germline lookup yields CDR1 SGHTA and CDR2 FQGTGA. The CDR3 has 15 residues. J lost 5 bases, V lost 5 bases, and 6 bases had no gene match. CDR3: CASSPVAGGHNEQFF. CDR3 DNA: TGTGCCAGCAGCCCGGTAGCGGGGGGCCACAATGAGCAGTTCTTC.

The chain uses TRBV11-2 and TRBJ2-7, with 10 bases matching TRBD1. Trimming at V came to 5 bases and at J to 6 bases, leaving 13 bases not matched to a gene. Germline CDR1 and CDR2: SGHAT and FQNNGV. The CDR3 consists of 16 residues. Here the CDR3 reads CASSLRVGTGVGEQYF. The CDR3 DNA follows: TGTGCCAGCAGCCTAAGAGTAGGGACAGGGGTTGGCGAGCAGTACTTC.